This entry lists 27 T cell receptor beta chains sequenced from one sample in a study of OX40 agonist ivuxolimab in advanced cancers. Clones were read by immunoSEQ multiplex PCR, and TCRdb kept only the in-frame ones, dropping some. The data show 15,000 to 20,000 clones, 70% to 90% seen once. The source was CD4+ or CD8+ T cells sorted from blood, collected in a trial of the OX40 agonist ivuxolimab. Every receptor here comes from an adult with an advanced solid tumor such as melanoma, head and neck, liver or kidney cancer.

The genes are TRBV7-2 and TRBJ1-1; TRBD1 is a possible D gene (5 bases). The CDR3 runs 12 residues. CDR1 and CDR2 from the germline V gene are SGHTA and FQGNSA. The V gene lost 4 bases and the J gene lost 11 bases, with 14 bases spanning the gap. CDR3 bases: TGTGCCAGCAGCTCTATGGGGGGGGTGGCTTTCTTT. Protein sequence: CASSSMGGVAFF.

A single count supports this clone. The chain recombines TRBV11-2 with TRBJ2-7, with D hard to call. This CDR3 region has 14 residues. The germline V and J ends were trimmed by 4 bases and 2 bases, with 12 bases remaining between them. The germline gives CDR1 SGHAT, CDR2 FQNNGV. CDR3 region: CASSSLGFAYEQYF. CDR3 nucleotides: TGTGCCAGCAGCTCCTTGGGCTTCGCCTACGAGCAGTACTTC.

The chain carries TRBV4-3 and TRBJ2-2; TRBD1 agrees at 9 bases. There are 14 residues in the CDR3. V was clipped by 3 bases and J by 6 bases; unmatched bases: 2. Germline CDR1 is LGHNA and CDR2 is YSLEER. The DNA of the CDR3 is TGCGCCAGCAGCCAGGACAGGGGACCCGGGGAGCTGTTTTTT. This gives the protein CASSQDRGPGELFF.

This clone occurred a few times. The CDR3 DNA follows: TGCGCCAGCAGCCAGGGGACACTCTACGAGCAGTACTTC. Encoded protein: CASSQGTLYEQYF. This chain joins TRBV4-1 and TRBJ2-7; D is perhaps TRBD1 (6 bases). Germline V CDR1 and CDR2: MGHRA, YSYEKL. The CDR3 runs to 13 residues. Trimming cost V 3 bases and J 3 bases, with 9 bases left between them.

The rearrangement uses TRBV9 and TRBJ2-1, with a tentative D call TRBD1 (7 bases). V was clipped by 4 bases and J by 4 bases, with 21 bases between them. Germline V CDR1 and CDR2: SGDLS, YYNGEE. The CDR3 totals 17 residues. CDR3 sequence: CASSPPLQGGKYNEQFF. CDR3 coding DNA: TGTGCCAGCAGCCCCCCACTCCAGGGGGGTAAGTACAATGAGCAGTTCTTC.

CDR3 DNA: TGTGCCAGCAGTCCTCTAGCGGGAGCAACCTACGAGCAGTACTTC. Translation: CASSPLAGATYEQYF. This chain joins TRBV27 and TRBJ2-7; 10 bases fit TRBD2. With V trimmed by 5 bases and J by 2 bases, 6 bases remained unmatched. From germline, CDR1 is MNHEY and CDR2 SMNVEV (reference sequence). The length of the CDR3 is 15 residues.

CDR3 nucleotide sequence: TGTGCCAGCAGTTTCGGGACCGAAGAAAGGGACGGGGAGCTGTTTTTT. This translates into CASSFGTEERDGELFF. V gene TRBV28 combines with J gene TRBJ2-2; tentatively, D is TRBD1 or TRBD2 (5 bases each). This CDR3 is built from 16 residues. V lost 3 bases and J 7 bases, leaving 18 bases between the germline ends. Germline V lookup: CDR1 MDHEN, CDR2 SYDVKM. The whole variable domain, filled in from reference TRBV28 and TRBJ2-2, reads DVKVTQSSRYLVKRTGEKVFLECVQDMDHENMFWYRQDPGLGLRLIYFSYDVKMKEKGDIPEGYSVSREKKERFSLILESASTNQTSMYLCASSFGTEERDGELFFGEGSRLTVL.

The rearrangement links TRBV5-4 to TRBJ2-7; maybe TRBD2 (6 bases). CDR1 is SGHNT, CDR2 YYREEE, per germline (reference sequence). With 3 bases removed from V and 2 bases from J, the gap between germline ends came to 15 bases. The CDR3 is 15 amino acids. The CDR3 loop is CASSSRLGKAYEQYF. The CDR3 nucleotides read TGTGCCAGCAGCTCTCGACTAGGGAAGGCCTACGAGCAGTACTTC.

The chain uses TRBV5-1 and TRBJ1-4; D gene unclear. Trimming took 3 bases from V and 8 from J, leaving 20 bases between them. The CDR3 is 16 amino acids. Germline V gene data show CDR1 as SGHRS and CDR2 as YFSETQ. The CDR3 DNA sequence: TGCGCCAGCAGCTCCTATACCGGGATGGGCAGGGAAAAACTGTTTTTT. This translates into CASSSYTGMGREKLFF. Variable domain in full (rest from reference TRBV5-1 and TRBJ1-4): KAGVTQTPRYLIKTRGQQVTLSCSPISGHRSVSWYQQTPGQGLQFLFEYFSETQRNKGNFPGRFSGRQFSNSRSEMNVSTLELGDSALYLCASSSYTGMGREKLFFGSGTQLSVL.

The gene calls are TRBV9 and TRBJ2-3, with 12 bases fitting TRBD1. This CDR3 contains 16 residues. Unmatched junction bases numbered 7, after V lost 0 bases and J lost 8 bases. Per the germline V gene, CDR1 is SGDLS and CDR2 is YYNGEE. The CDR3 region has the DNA TGTGCCAGCAGCGTAGAAGGGACAGGGGGCTTAGGTACGCAGTATTTT. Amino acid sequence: CASSVEGTGGLGTQYF.

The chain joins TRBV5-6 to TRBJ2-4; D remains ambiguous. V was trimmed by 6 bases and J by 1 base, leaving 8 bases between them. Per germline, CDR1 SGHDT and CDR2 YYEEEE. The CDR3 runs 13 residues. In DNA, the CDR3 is TGTGCCAGCACCCTTAGCGCCAAAAACATTCAGTACTTC. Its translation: CASTLSAKNIQYF.

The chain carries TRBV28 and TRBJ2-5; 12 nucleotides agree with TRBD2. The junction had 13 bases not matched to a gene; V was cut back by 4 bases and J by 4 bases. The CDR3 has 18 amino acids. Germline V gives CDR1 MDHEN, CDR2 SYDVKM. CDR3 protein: CASSSTSGRRRERETQYF. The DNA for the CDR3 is TGTGCCAGCAGTTCGACTAGCGGGAGACGAAGAGAGAGAGAGACCCAGTACTTC.

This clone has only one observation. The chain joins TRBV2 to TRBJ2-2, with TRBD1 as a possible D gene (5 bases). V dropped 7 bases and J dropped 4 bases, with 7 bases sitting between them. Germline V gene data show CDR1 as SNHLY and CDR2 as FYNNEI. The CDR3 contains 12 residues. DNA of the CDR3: TGTGCCAGCATAGGGGTCACCGGGGAGCTGTTTTTT. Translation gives CASIGVTGELFF.

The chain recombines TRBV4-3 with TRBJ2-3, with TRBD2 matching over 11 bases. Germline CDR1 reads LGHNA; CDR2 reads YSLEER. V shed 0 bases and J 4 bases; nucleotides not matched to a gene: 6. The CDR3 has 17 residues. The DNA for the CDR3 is TGCGCCAGCAGCCAAGAAACTTCACTAGCGGGAGCAGATACGCAGTATTTT. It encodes CASSQETSLAGADTQYF.

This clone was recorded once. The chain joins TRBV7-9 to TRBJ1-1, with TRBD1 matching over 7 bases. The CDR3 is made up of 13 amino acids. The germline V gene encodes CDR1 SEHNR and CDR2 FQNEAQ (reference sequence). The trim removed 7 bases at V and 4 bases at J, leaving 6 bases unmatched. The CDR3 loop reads CASKRQGGTEAFF. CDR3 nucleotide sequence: TGTGCCAGCAAGCGACAGGGTGGCACTGAAGCTTTCTTT.

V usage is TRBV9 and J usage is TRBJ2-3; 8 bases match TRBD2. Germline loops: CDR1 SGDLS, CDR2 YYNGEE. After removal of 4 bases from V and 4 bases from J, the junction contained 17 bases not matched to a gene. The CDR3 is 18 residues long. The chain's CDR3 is CASSLPPGGPVRPDTQYF. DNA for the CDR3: TGTGCCAGCAGCCTCCCCCCGGGGGGGCCGGTTCGTCCAGATACGCAGTATTTT.

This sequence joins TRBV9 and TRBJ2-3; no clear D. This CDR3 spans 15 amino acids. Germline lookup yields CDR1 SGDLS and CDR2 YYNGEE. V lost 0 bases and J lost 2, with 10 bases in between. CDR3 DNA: TGTGCCAGCAGCGTAGAGGGCAGGCCCACAGATACGCAGTATTTT. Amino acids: CASSVEGRPTDTQYF.

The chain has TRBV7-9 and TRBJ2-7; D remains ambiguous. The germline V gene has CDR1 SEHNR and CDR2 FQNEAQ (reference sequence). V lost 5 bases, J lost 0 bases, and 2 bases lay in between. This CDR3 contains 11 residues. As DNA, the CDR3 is TGTGCCAGCAGCGCCTCCTACGAGCAGTACTTC. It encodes CASSASYEQYF.

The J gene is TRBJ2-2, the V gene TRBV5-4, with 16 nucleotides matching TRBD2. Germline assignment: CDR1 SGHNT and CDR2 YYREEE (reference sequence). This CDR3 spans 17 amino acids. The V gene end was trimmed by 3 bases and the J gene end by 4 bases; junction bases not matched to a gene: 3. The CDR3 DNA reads TGTGCCAGCAGCTCGGGACTAGCGGGGGGGCCCACCGGGGAGCTGTTTTTT. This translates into CASSSGLAGGPTGELFF.

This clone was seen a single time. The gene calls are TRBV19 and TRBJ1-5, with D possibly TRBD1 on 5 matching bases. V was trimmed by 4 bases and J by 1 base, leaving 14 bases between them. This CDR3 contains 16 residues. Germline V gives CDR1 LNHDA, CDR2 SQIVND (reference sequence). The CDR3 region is CASSNWYRPSNQPQHF. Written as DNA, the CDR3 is TGTGCCAGTAGTAACTGGTACAGGCCAAGCAATCAGCCCCAGCATTTT. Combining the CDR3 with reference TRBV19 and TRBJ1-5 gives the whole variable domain DGGITQSPKYLFRKEGQNVTLSCEQNLNHDAMYWYRQDPGQGLRLIYYSQIVNDFQKGDIAEGYSVSREKKESFPLTVTSAQKNPTAFYLCASSNWYRPSNQPQHFGDGTRLSIL.

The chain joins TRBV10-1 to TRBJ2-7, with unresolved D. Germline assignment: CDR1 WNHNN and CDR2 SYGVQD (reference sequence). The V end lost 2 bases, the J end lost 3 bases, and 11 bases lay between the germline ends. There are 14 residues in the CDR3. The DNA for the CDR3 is TGCGCCAGCAGTGAGGCACAGTTAGACTACGAGCAGTACTTC. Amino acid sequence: CASSEAQLDYEQYF.

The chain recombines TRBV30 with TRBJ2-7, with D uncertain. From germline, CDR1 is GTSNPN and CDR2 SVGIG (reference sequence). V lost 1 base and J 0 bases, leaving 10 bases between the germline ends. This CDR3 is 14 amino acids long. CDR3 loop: CAWSGTFDSYEQYF. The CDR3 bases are TGTGCCTGGAGTGGCACTTTCGACTCCTACGAGCAGTACTTC.

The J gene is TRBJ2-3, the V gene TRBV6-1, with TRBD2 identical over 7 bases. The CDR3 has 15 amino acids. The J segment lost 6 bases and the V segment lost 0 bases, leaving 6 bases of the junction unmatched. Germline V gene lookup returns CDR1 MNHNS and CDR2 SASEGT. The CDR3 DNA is TGTGCCAGCAGTGAAGCCGTTCGGGGAGGGGATACGCAGTATTTT. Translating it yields CASSEAVRGGDTQYF.

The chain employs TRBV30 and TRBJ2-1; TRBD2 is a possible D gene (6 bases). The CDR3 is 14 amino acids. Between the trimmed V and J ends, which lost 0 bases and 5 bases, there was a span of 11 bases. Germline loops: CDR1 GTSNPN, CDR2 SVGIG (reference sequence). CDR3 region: CAWSVRSGHNEQFF. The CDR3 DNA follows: TGTGCCTGGAGTGTACGCAGCGGGCACAATGAGCAGTTCTTC.

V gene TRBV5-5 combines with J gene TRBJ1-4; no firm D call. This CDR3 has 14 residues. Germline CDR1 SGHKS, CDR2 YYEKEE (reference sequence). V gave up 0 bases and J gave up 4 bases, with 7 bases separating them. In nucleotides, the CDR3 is TGTGCCAGCAGCTTGGGATCCGGTAATGAAAAACTGTTTTTT. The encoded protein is CASSLGSGNEKLFF.

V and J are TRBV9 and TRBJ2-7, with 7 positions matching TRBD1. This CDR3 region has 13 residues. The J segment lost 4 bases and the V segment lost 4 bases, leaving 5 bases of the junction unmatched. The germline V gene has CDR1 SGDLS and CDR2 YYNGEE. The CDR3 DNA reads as TGTGCCAGCAGCCCAGGGACAGTATACGAGCAGTACTTC. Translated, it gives CASSPGTVYEQYF. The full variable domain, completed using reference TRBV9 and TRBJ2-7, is DSGVTQTPKHLITATGQRVTLRCSPRSGDLSVYWYQQSLDQGLQFLIQYYNGEERAKGNILERFSAQQFPDLHSELNLSSLELGDSALYFCASSPGTVYEQYFGPGTRLTVT.

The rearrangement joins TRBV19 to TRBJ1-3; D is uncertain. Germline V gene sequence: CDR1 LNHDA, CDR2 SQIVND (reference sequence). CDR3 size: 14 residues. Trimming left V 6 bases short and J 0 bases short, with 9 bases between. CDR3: CASSPEPSGNTIYF. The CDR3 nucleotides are TGTGCCAGTAGCCCCGAACCCTCTGGAAACACCATATATTTT.